One and the same sample provided the 30 T cell receptor beta chains below, sequenced in a study of T cell repertoires in cytomegalovirus infection. TCRdb reanalysed the reads using MiXCR and keeps one entry per CDR3 protein. The sample lists about 330,000 distinct CDR3 sequences, more than 8% seen once, with 3.5% to 4.5% in the top ten. Sequencing used PBMCs. These receptors came from a human donor in good health (CMV status not recorded). Some clones in this sample may be carry-over from other donors' samples.

The table lists this clonotype with many counts. The chain links TRBV7-2 to TRBJ1-2; the D gene is possibly TRBD1 (5 bases). V lost 4 bases and J lost 0, with 12 bases in between. Germline V lookup: CDR1 SGHTA, CDR2 FQGNSA. The CDR3 contains 15 residues. DNA of the CDR3: TGTGCCAGCAGCTACGGGACTGTATCTAACTATGGCTACACCTTC. Translation gives CASSYGTVSNYGYTF.

This chain links TRBV19 with TRBJ2-5; 7 bases agree with TRBD1. The germline V gene has CDR1 LNHDA and CDR2 SQIVND (reference sequence). This CDR3 has 13 amino acids. The junction had 3 bases not matched to a gene; V was cut back by 4 bases and J by 4 bases. For the CDR3, the DNA is TGTGCCAGTAGTAATGACAGGGCAGAGACCCAGTACTTC. This encodes CASSNDRAETQYF.

This clonotype was counted between two and nine times. The genes are TRBV27 and TRBJ1-5; no clear D gene. V was cut by 6 bases and J by 6 bases, with 24 bases left in between. The germline gives CDR1 MNHEY, CDR2 SMNVEV (reference sequence). This CDR3 contains 17 residues. DNA for the CDR3: TGTGCCAGCAGCTCTATCGCGGCGGTTTTGATCTCTCAGCCCCAGCATTTT. Its translation: CASSSIAAVLISQPQHF.

This clonotype has a count of ten or more. This chain links TRBV7-2 with TRBJ2-1; D is uncertain. Germline V gene lookup returns CDR1 SGHTA and CDR2 FQGNSA. V was cut by 5 bases and J by 5 bases, with 16 bases left in between. This CDR3 spans 15 amino acids. CDR3 nucleotide sequence: TGTGCCAGCAGCCCCAGCCATTCGTCAAACAATGAGCAGTTCTTC. Protein sequence: CASSPSHSSNNEQFF.

The table lists this clonotype with a few counts. The rearrangement links TRBV28 to TRBJ1-5, with TRBD1 identical over 7 bases. This CDR3 contains 15 residues. With 7 bases clipped from V and 3 bases from J, the junction kept 9 bases outside the gene matches. Germline CDR1 is MDHEN and CDR2 is SYDVKM. CDR3: CASTVTGPNNQPQHF. CDR3 coding DNA: TGTGCCAGCACCGTGACAGGGCCAAACAATCAGCCCCAGCATTTT.

This clonotype has at least ten counts. V usage is TRBV7-2 and J usage is TRBJ2-3, with 9 bases aligning to TRBD2. This CDR3 contains 16 residues. The V segment lost 1 base and the J segment 5 bases; nucleotides outside the gene matches: 7. CDR1 and CDR2 from the germline V gene are SGHTA and FQGNSA. The CDR3 is CASSLDGGRAGDTQYF. CDR3 coding DNA: TGTGCCAGCAGCTTAGATGGCGGGAGGGCCGGAGATACGCAGTATTTT.

This clonotype came up many times. The chain employs TRBV7-2 and TRBJ2-3; D is possibly TRBD2 (6 bases). CDR1 SGHTA and CDR2 FQGNSA come from the germline V gene. The CDR3 extends over 17 amino acids. V dropped 1 base and J dropped 4 bases, with 18 bases sitting between them. Here the CDR3 reads CASSLDWRPAGPDTQYF. Here the CDR3 DNA reads TGTGCCAGCAGCTTAGACTGGCGGCCGGCGGGGCCAGATACGCAGTATTTT.

The chain uses TRBV12-5 and TRBJ2-5; D gene unclear. Germline V gene data show CDR1 as LGHNT and CDR2 as FRNRAP. This CDR3 is 17 amino acids long. V dropped 1 base and J dropped 2 bases, with 17 bases sitting between them. The CDR3 protein is CASGLDAIGPLQETQYF. CDR3 bases: TGTGCTAGTGGTTTGGATGCGATTGGGCCGCTACAAGAGACCCAGTACTTC.

This clonotype was seen a few times. This chain uses TRBV24-1 with TRBJ2-2; no definite D call. Per the germline V gene, CDR1 is KGHDR and CDR2 is SFDVKD. The V and J ends lost 7 bases and 0 bases respectively, with 11 bases between them. This CDR3 comprises 15 residues. CDR3 residues: CATSTESANTGELFF. The CDR3 region has the DNA TGTGCCACCAGCACTGAAAGCGCGAACACCGGGGAGCTGTTTTTT.

At least ten counts were recorded for this clonotype. The chain is built from TRBV7-2 and TRBJ2-1; the D is unclear. Germline CDR1 reads SGHTA; CDR2 reads FQGNSA. CDR3 length equals 15 residues. Trimming shortened V by 5 bases and J by 8 bases, and 19 bases separated the two germline ends. The CDR3 DNA reads TGTGCCAGCAGCGTCTTCCCCTCTGGCGGCGATGAGCAGTTCTTC. Translated, it gives CASSVFPSGGDEQFF.

The table lists this clonotype with many counts. This sequence joins TRBV7-2 and TRBJ1-2; a possible D gene is TRBD1 (5 bases). CDR1 and CDR2 from the germline V gene are SGHTA and FQGNSA. Trimming removed 2 bases from V and 5 bases from J, with 9 bases in between. The length of the CDR3 is 13 residues. The CDR3 here is CASSLQGGYGYTF. The CDR3 DNA is TGTGCCAGCAGCTTACAGGGAGGGTATGGCTACACCTTC.

This clonotype was seen repeatedly, ten times or more. The rearrangement joins TRBV7-2 to TRBJ2-3, with D unresolved. Germline V CDR1 and CDR2: SGHTA, FQGNSA. Trimming took 4 bases from V and 5 from J, leaving 4 bases between them. The CDR3 spans 11 residues. CDR3 amino acids: CASSSVDTQYF. CDR3 bases: TGTGCCAGCAGCTCGGTAGATACGCAGTATTTT. The whole variable domain, filled in from reference TRBV7-2 and TRBJ2-3, reads GAGVSQSPSNKVTEKGKDVELRCDPISGHTALYWYRQSLGQGLEFLIYFQGNSAPDKSGLPSDRFSAERTGGSVSTLTIQRTQQEDSAVYLCASSSVDTQYFGPGTRLTVL.

The chain links TRBV19 to TRBJ2-1; unclear D gene. The CDR3 contains 15 residues. Germline CDR1 is LNHDA and CDR2 is SQIVND (reference sequence). Trimming stripped 7 bases from V and 0 bases from J, with 13 bases between. CDR3 region: CASTVDSSSYNEQFF. CDR3 nucleotides: TGTGCCAGTACCGTCGACTCCTCCTCCTACAATGAGCAGTTCTTC. Filled out from reference TRBV19 and TRBJ2-1, the complete variable domain reads DGGITQSPKYLFRKEGQNVTLSCEQNLNHDAMYWYRQDPGQGLRLIYYSQIVNDFQKGDIAEGYSVSREKKESFPLTVTSAQKNPTAFYLCASTVDSSSYNEQFFGPGTRLTVL.

This clonotype was counted many times. The rearrangement joins TRBV7-2 to TRBJ2-2, with 7 nucleotides matching TRBD1. There are 16 residues in the CDR3. Germline CDR1 SGHTA, CDR2 FQGNSA. V lost 5 bases and J lost 2; bases outside the gene matches: 8. The CDR3 DNA reads as TGTGCCAGCAGCCCCCCGACAGGGAGAAACACCGGGGAGCTGTTTTTT. This translates into CASSPPTGRNTGELFF. The whole variable domain, filled in from reference TRBV7-2 and TRBJ2-2, reads GAGVSQSPSNKVTEKGKDVELRCDPISGHTALYWYRQSLGQGLEFLIYFQGNSAPDKSGLPSDRFSAERTGGSVSTLTIQRTQQEDSAVYLCASSPPTGRNTGELFFGEGSRLTVL.

This clonotype was detected only a few times. This chain joins TRBV27 and TRBJ2-1; TRBD2 matches 7 bases. The CDR3 length is 16 residues. Trimming removed 2 bases from V and 8 bases from J; junction bases left unmatched: 12. CDR1 and CDR2 from the germline V gene are MNHEY and SMNVEV (reference sequence). CDR3 DNA: TGTGCCAGCAGTTTAATAGCGGGCCCTCGGAACCATGAGCAGTTCTTC. It encodes CASSLIAGPRNHEQFF.

The chain uses TRBV27 and TRBJ2-7, with D hard to call. Germline loops: CDR1 MNHEY, CDR2 SMNVEV (reference sequence). This CDR3 region has 13 residues. The V and J ends lost 3 bases and 2 bases respectively, with 8 bases between them. The CDR3 loop reads CASSFGPTYEQYF. CDR3 coding DNA: TGTGCCAGCAGTTTTGGGCCGACCTACGAGCAGTACTTC.

Many counts were recorded for this clonotype. This chain links TRBV20-1 with TRBJ2-1; D gene ambiguous. CDR3 size: 12 residues. Trimming removed 6 bases at V and 5 bases at J, with 11 bases between. Germline lookup yields CDR1 DFQATT and CDR2 SNEGSKA (reference sequence). The CDR3 region has the DNA TGCAGTGCAAGAATCGCCGACAATGAGCAGTTCTTC. Translating gives CSARIADNEQFF.

This clonotype was observed a few times. The V gene is TRBV4-3, the J gene TRBJ1-6; perhaps TRBD1 as D (5 bases). Looked up from germline, CDR1 is LGHNA and CDR2 is YSLEER. Trimming removed 1 base from V and 3 bases from J, with 10 bases in between. This CDR3 is 16 amino acids long. CDR3 nucleotide sequence: TGCGCCAGCAGCCAAGGGCGAGGGGACTATAATTCACCCCTCCACTTT. It translates to CASSQGRGDYNSPLHF.

Many counts were recorded for this clonotype. The chain employs TRBV7-2 and TRBJ2-2; 7 bases fit TRBD2. V shed 3 bases and J 6 bases; nucleotides not matched to a gene: 10. Germline V lookup: CDR1 SGHTA, CDR2 FQGNSA. CDR3 length: 16 amino acids. CDR3 coding DNA: TGTGCCAGCAGCTTGGCGAGTAGCGGGTACTCCGGGGAGCTGTTTTTT. Translated: CASSLASSGYSGELFF.

V is TRBV2 and J is TRBJ2-1, with 15 bases identical to TRBD2. The V segment lost 7 bases and the J segment 10 bases; nucleotides outside the gene matches: 2. This CDR3 is built from 13 residues. Germline CDR1 is SNHLY and CDR2 is FYNNEI. The CDR3 DNA reads as TGTGCCAGCATGGGACTAGCGGGGGGCGAGCAGTTCTTC. The encoded protein is CASMGLAGGEQFF. Drawing the rest from reference TRBV2 and TRBJ2-1, the complete variable domain is EPEVTQTPSHQVTQMGQEVILRCVPISNHLYFYWYRQILGQKVEFLVSFYNNEISEKSEIFDDQFSVERPDGSNFTLKIRSTKLEDSAMYFCASMGLAGGEQFFGPGTRLTVL.

With regard to this clonotype: A read error may produce the germline difference seen at one junction end. This rearrangement joins TRBV20-1 to TRBJ1-6, with D possibly TRBD1 on 5 matching bases. The CDR3 contains 12 residues. Germline lookup yields CDR1 DFQATT and CDR2 SNEGSKA (reference sequence). The CDR3 spells CSARDRDSPLHF. The CDR3, as DNA: TGCAGTGCTAGAGACAGGGATTCGCCCCTCCACTTT.

This clonotype has a count of ten or more. The CDR3 is CASSFTLGDEQYF. For the CDR3, the DNA is TGTGCCAGCAGCTTTACCCTCGGGGACGAGCAGTACTTC. V is TRBV11-1 and J is TRBJ2-7, with D possibly matching TRBD2 (5 bases). V was shortened by 3 bases and J by 5 bases, with 11 bases between the two germline ends. CDR1 SGHAT and CDR2 FQDESV come from the germline V gene (reference sequence). There are 13 residues in the CDR3.

The chain joins TRBV19 to TRBJ2-7; TRBD1 agrees at 8 bases. The CDR3 is made up of 15 amino acids. Trimming at V came to 5 bases and at J to 1 base, leaving 7 bases not matched to a gene. The V gene's germline CDR1 is LNHDA and CDR2 SQIVND (reference sequence). In nucleotides, the CDR3 is TGTGCCAGTAGTGCCCACAGGGGGAATTCCTACGAGCAGTACTTC. This codes for CASSAHRGNSYEQYF.

This clonotype was recorded many times. The J gene is TRBJ1-5, the V gene TRBV7-2; 7 bases line up with TRBD1. This CDR3 has 17 amino acids. The J segment lost 1 base and the V segment lost 5 bases, leaving 11 bases of the junction unmatched. Germline V gives CDR1 SGHTA, CDR2 FQGNSA. CDR3 DNA sequence: TGTGCCAGCAGCCGGGGGACAGACATTTGGAGCAATCAGCCCCAGCATTTT. As protein: CASSRGTDIWSNQPQHF.

At least ten counts were recorded for this clonotype. This rearrangement joins TRBV7-2 to TRBJ2-1, with D possibly matching TRBD2 (5 bases). Trimming cost V 0 bases and J 0 bases, with 9 bases left between them. The CDR3 contains 16 residues. Germline CDR1 SGHTA, CDR2 FQGNSA. The CDR3 spells CASSLAKRSSYNEQFF. CDR3 in DNA: TGTGCCAGCAGCTTAGCGAAGCGGAGCTCCTACAATGAGCAGTTCTTC.

This clonotype appeared many times. The chain carries TRBV7-2 and TRBJ1-4, with TRBD1 identical over 7 bases. CDR1 SGHTA and CDR2 FQGNSA come from the germline V gene. The CDR3 has 16 amino acids. With 6 bases clipped from V and 7 bases from J, the junction kept 14 bases outside the gene matches. This CDR3 is CASRPSAGGVGEKLFF. The CDR3 DNA follows: TGTGCCAGCAGACCGAGTGCAGGGGGAGTTGGTGAAAAACTGTTTTTT.

In its sample, this clonotype was seen a few times. This chain links TRBV20-1 with TRBJ2-5; TRBD2 agrees at 10 bases. Trimming took 4 bases from V and 2 from J; bases not matched to a gene: 10. Germline V lookup: CDR1 DFQATT, CDR2 SNEGSKA (reference sequence). The CDR3 loop spans 16 amino acids. CDR3 loop: CSATNPGTSAQETQYF. For the CDR3, the DNA is TGCAGTGCTACAAATCCCGGGACTAGCGCACAAGAGACCCAGTACTTC.

The chain couples TRBV20-1 to TRBJ1-1, with no clear D. Germline CDR1 is DFQATT and CDR2 is SNEGSKA (reference sequence). Trimming took off 3 bases at V and 3 bases at J, with 2 bases between the two ends. There are 10 residues in the CDR3. CDR3 sequence (DNA): TGCAGTGCTAGGGACACTGAAGCTTTCTTT. This sequence encodes CSARDTEAFF.

The chain carries TRBV11-2 and TRBJ2-3; tentatively, D is TRBD1 (5 bases). CDR3 length equals 14 residues. CDR1 and CDR2 (germline): SGHAT, FQNNGV. Trimming cost V 5 bases and J 1 base, with 10 bases left between them. The chain's CDR3 is CASSLDRCTDTQYF. In DNA form, the CDR3 reads TGTGCCAGCAGCCTTGACAGATGCACAGATACGCAGTATTTT.

This clonotype was observed at least ten times. The chain uses TRBV23-1 and TRBJ2-7; maybe TRBD2 (6 bases). TRBV23-1 is flagged as an ORF with uncertain function. The length of the CDR3 is 14 residues. Between the trimmed V and J ends, which lost 0 bases and 7 bases, there was a span of 13 bases. The CDR3: CASSQSSQAGEQYF. The CDR3 region has the DNA TGCGCCAGCAGTCAATCTTCCCAGGCGGGGGAGCAGTACTTC.